This entry lists 28 T cell receptor beta chains sequenced from one sample in a study of CD8+CD57+ T cells in acquired aplastic anemia. The template for TCR beta VDJ and CDR3 sequence profiling was genomic DNA. TCRdb re-called the reads through MiXCR, storing one row per CDR3 protein. In the table there are a few hundred thousand distinct CDR3 sequences, around three fifths of which are singletons. Before being chosen for sequencing, patients had shown CD8+CD57+ cell expansion by flow cytometry. What was sequenced was sorted CD4+, CD8+, or CD8+CD57+ T cells (not recorded which) from PBMCs. These receptors originate from a human donor with aplastic anemia.

This clonotype was counted ten times or more. The chain uses TRBV5-6 and TRBJ2-7; D is tentatively TRBD1 or TRBD2 (5 bases each). The CDR3 is 12 residues long. V was cut by 1 base and J by 13 bases, with 15 bases left in between. Germline V gene lookup returns CDR1 SGHDT and CDR2 YYEEEE. CDR3: CASSLYRDQFYF. DNA of the CDR3: TGTGCCAGCAGCTTGTATCGGGACCAGTTCTACTTC.

CDR3 region: CASSESGGATF. The CDR3, as DNA: TGTGCCAGCAGTGAGTCGGGGGGCGCAACCTTC. The chain is built from TRBV2 and TRBJ1-2; D possibly corresponds to TRBD1 (6 bases). The germline CDR1 and CDR2 sequences are SNHLY and FYNNEI. V dropped 3 bases and J dropped 14 bases, with 13 bases sitting between them. This CDR3 comprises 11 residues.

This clonotype was seen ten or more times. The chain recombines TRBV9 with TRBJ2-1, with 7 bases fitting TRBD1. The CDR3 runs to 19 residues. From germline, CDR1 is SGDLS and CDR2 YYNGEE. With 4 bases clipped from V and 0 bases from J, the junction kept 16 bases outside the gene matches. CDR3: CASSSHSGTAESSYNEQFF. The CDR3 nucleotides are TGTGCCAGCAGCTCCCACTCGGGGACAGCGGAGAGCTCCTACAATGAGCAGTTCTTC.

The chain recombines TRBV10-3 with TRBJ2-3, with D unresolved. This CDR3 is built from 16 residues. CDR1 and CDR2 (germline): ENHRY, SYGVKD. Trimming cost V 6 bases and J 6 bases, with 22 bases left between them. The CDR3: CAISHSPIGLGDTQYF. The CDR3 DNA reads TGTGCCATCAGCCACTCCCCCATCGGTCTGGGGGATACGCAGTATTTT.

The chain links TRBV15 to TRBJ2-7; a weak D match, TRBD2 (6 bases). The CDR3 extends over 17 amino acids. V lost 0 bases and J lost 2, with 17 bases in between. Germline-derived CDR1 and CDR2 are LNHNV and YYDKDF (reference sequence). The chain's CDR3 is CATSRELVRRGAYEQYF. In DNA form, the CDR3 reads TGTGCCACCAGCAGAGAATTAGTCCGGCGGGGAGCCTACGAGCAGTACTTC.

This chain connects TRBV24-1 to TRBJ2-3; 7 nucleotides match TRBD2. After removal of 4 bases from V and 1 base from J, the junction contained 7 bases not matched to a gene. The germline V gene has CDR1 KGHDR and CDR2 SFDVKD. The CDR3 has 16 amino acids. The CDR3 nucleotides are TGTGCCACCAGTGAGGCTAGCGGAGGGGGCACAGATACGCAGTATTTT. Its protein is CATSEASGGGTDTQYF.

The chain couples TRBV20-1 to TRBJ2-3; 8 bases align to TRBD2. V was pared by 3 bases and J by 1 base, with 6 bases of the junction left unmatched. CDR3 length: 15 amino acids. Germline V CDR1 and CDR2: DFQATT, SNEGSKA (reference sequence). The CDR3 DNA sequence: TGCAGTGCTAGGCACGGGGGGGCGGGCACAGATACGCAGTATTTT. Translation gives CSARHGGAGTDTQYF.

This chain joins TRBV29-1 and TRBJ2-1, with a possible D match to TRBD2 (7 bases). The germline V gene has CDR1 SQVTM and CDR2 ANQGSEA. The V end lost 8 bases, the J end lost 9 bases, and 32 bases lay between the germline ends. The CDR3 length is 17 residues. CDR3 protein: CSFKSGGGGNSRAEQFF. The CDR3 DNA reads TGCAGCTTCAAATCGGGGGGAGGGGGAAATAGTCGGGCTGAGCAGTTCTTC.

The V gene is TRBV12-3 or TRBV12-4, the J gene TRBJ1-1, with D unclear. This CDR3 comprises 12 residues. V shed 5 bases and J shed 1 base, with 5 bases lying between them. In nucleotides, the CDR3 is TGTGCCAGCAGTCTGAAGAACACTGAAGCTTTCTTT. This codes for CASSLKNTEAFF.

This clonotype has a count of ten or more. The chain links TRBV19 to TRBJ1-1, with TRBD1 identical over 7 bases. V lost 6 bases and J lost 0; bases outside the gene matches: 7. There are 15 residues in the CDR3. The germline gives CDR1 LNHDA, CDR2 SQIVND (reference sequence). CDR3: CASSWTGFMNTEAFF. The DNA of the CDR3 is TGTGCCAGTAGCTGGACAGGTTTTATGAACACTGAAGCTTTCTTT.

The rearrangement uses TRBV4-3 and TRBJ2-3; the match to TRBD2 covers 7 bases. The length of the CDR3 is 13 residues. CDR1 and CDR2 from the germline V gene are LGHNA and YSLEER. V shed 3 bases and J 14 bases; nucleotides not matched to a gene: 11. CDR3 DNA sequence: TGCGCCAGCAGCCACCCAAGGACTAGTAGCACGTATTTT. This translates into CASSHPRTSSTYF.

The chain links TRBV6-5 to TRBJ2-7; D uncertain. The V end lost 8 bases, the J end lost 0 bases, and 20 bases lay between the germline ends. The CDR3 contains 16 residues. The germline gives CDR1 MNHEY, CDR2 SVGAGI. The chain's CDR3 is CASAESGDVVSYEQYF. For the CDR3, the DNA is TGTGCCAGCGCCGAAAGTGGTGATGTAGTCTCCTACGAGCAGTACTTC.

This chain links TRBV7-8 with TRBJ2-3; 9 bases line up with TRBD1. The germline CDR1 and CDR2 sequences are SGHVS and FQNEAQ. The length of the CDR3 is 17 residues. V was clipped by 3 bases and J by 2 bases; unmatched bases: 9. The CDR3 region is CASSLAVGTGTTDTQYF. As DNA, the CDR3 is TGTGCCAGCAGCTTGGCGGTTGGGACAGGGACCACAGATACGCAGTATTTT.

This chain uses TRBV14 with TRBJ2-5; weak D call: TRBD2 (5 bases). CDR3 size: 15 residues. Trimming took off 1 base at V and 0 bases at J, with 9 bases between the two ends. From germline, CDR1 is SGHDN and CDR2 FVKESK. The CDR3: CASSQGLAHQETQYF. The CDR3 DNA is TGTGCCAGCAGCCAAGGGTTAGCGCACCAAGAGACCCAGTACTTC.

The chain links TRBV19 to TRBJ1-4; no clear D. Germline CDR1 and CDR2: LNHDA and SQIVND (reference sequence). The CDR3 covers 15 residues. V lost 3 bases and J 5 bases, leaving 13 bases between the germline ends. CDR3 DNA sequence: TGTGCCAGTAGTATTTTCATGACATCGAATGAAAAACTGTTTTTT. Translating it yields CASSIFMTSNEKLFF.

This clonotype turned up a few times. The chain is built from TRBV6-1 and TRBJ2-1; D perhaps matches TRBD2 (6 bases). This CDR3 is built from 15 residues. The V gene's germline CDR1 is MNHNS and CDR2 SASEGT. Deletions cut 4 bases from V and 4 bases from J, with 14 bases between. DNA of the CDR3: TGTGCCAGCAGTGGCTCTGCGAGCGGGTACAATGAGCAGTTCTTC. Amino acids: CASSGSASGYNEQFF.

This clonotype was seen just once. V and J are TRBV15 and TRBJ2-7, with 10 bases that match TRBD1. The J segment lost 5 bases and the V segment lost 7 bases, leaving 5 bases of the junction unmatched. The CDR3 loop spans 13 amino acids. Per germline, CDR1 LNHNV and CDR2 YYDKDF (reference sequence). The CDR3 protein is CATTGQGTHEQYF. In nucleotides, the CDR3 is TGTGCCACCACGGGACAGGGGACTCACGAGCAGTACTTC.

V usage is TRBV19 and J usage is TRBJ2-6, with D perhaps TRBD1 (5 bases). Germline values: CDR1 LNHDA, CDR2 SQIVND (reference sequence). The CDR3 sequence is 15 residues long. Between the trimmed V and J ends, which lost 5 bases and 4 bases, there was a span of 12 bases. The CDR3 DNA reads as TGTGCCAGTAGTCCCGACAGTGAGGGGGCCAACGTCCTGACTTTC. Residues: CASSPDSEGANVLTF.

V and J are TRBV20-1 and TRBJ1-4; 7 bases are shared with TRBD1. The CDR3 runs 16 residues. Germline V gene sequence: CDR1 DFQATT, CDR2 SNEGSKA (reference sequence). After removal of 1 base from V and 0 bases from J, the junction contained 5 bases not matched to a gene. CDR3 in DNA: TGCAGTGCTAGAGGGCGAACAGGGGCAACTAATGAAAAACTGTTTTTT. It encodes CSARGRTGATNEKLFF.

This clonotype showed up many times. The chain uses TRBV3-1 and TRBJ2-1; the D is unclear. Germline V gives CDR1 LGHDT, CDR2 YNNKEL (reference sequence). V lost 6 bases to trimming and J lost 0 bases, with 12 bases between them. The CDR3 extends over 15 amino acids. DNA for the CDR3: TGTGCCAGCAGTCTCACTTGGAGCTCCTACAATGAGCAGTTCTTC. This gives the protein CASSLTWSSYNEQFF.

This clonotype showed up just once. The chain couples TRBV20-1 to TRBJ2-7, with D uncertain. Germline CDR1 and CDR2: DFQATT and SNEGSKA (reference sequence). V was clipped by 5 bases and J by 2 bases, with 10 bases between them. The CDR3 is 12 residues long. The CDR3 region is CSAASETYEQYF. Written as DNA, the CDR3 is TGCAGTGCTGCCAGTGAAACCTACGAGCAGTACTTC.

Here the CDR3 reads CASSTQRGTDTQYF. In DNA, the CDR3 is TGTGCCAGTAGTACCCAGCGGGGAACAGATACGCAGTATTTT. The chain recombines TRBV19 with TRBJ2-3, with 7 bases identical to TRBD2. This CDR3 contains 14 residues. Germline V gene lookup returns CDR1 LNHDA and CDR2 SQIVND (reference sequence). The junction had 4 bases not matched to a gene; V was cut back by 4 bases and J by 3 bases.

There are many counts of this clonotype. The V gene is TRBV30, the J gene TRBJ2-7; 12 bases align to TRBD1. The germline V gene encodes CDR1 GTSNPN and CDR2 SVGIG (reference sequence). The V segment lost 2 bases and the J segment 6 bases; nucleotides outside the gene matches: 8. This CDR3 has 15 residues. The CDR3 bases are TGTGCCTGGAGTTCTACGGGGGACAGGGGGCGCGAGCAGTACTTC. It yields the protein CAWSSTGDRGREQYF.

A few counts support this clonotype. This sequence joins TRBV6-5 and TRBJ1-2; a weak D match, TRBD1 (5 bases). This CDR3 comprises 16 residues. V dropped 5 bases and J dropped 6 bases, with 22 bases sitting between them. Germline CDR1 is MNHEY and CDR2 is SVGAGI. The CDR3 is CASSPLGAPTHDGYTF. In DNA form, the CDR3 reads TGTGCCAGCAGTCCACTTGGGGCTCCCACCCACGATGGCTACACCTTC.

This chain joins TRBV7-9 and TRBJ1-2; TRBD1 might be the D (5 bases). CDR3 size: 18 residues. The V end was cut by 1 base, the J end by 5 bases, with 23 bases between. In germline, CDR1 is SEHNR, CDR2 FQNEAQ (reference sequence). The CDR3 loop reads CASSLELNLPREGYGYTF. CDR3 nucleotide sequence: TGTGCCAGCAGCTTAGAACTGAATTTGCCCAGGGAAGGTTATGGCTACACCTTC.

The J gene is TRBJ2-5, the V gene TRBV7-9; perhaps TRBD2 as D (5 bases). Per the germline V gene, CDR1 is SEHNR and CDR2 is FQNEAQ (reference sequence). CDR3 size: 13 residues. V gave up 8 bases and J gave up 4 bases, with 14 bases separating them. In nucleotides, the CDR3 is TGTGCCAGCCGGAAAGGCAGCGGAGAGACCCAGTACTTC. Protein product: CASRKGSGETQYF.

This clonotype was seen a few times. A much larger clone differs from this one at a single base, so this may be a read error. This chain connects TRBV5-6 to TRBJ2-2; D possibly corresponds to TRBD2 (5 bases). The V end was cut by 2 bases, the J end by 4 bases, with 12 bases between. CDR1 is SGHDT, CDR2 YYEEEE, per germline. This CDR3 spans 15 amino acids. The CDR3 coding sequence is TGTGCCAGCAGCTTTAAGGGAGCCAGCACCGGGGAGCTGTTTTTT. Its protein product is CASSFKGASTGELFF.

On this clonotype itself: Its ends do not fully match the called genes, so a read error is possible. The V call is TRBV7-9, the J call TRBJ1-3; D not certain. The CDR3 runs 14 residues. Germline CDR1 is SEHNR and CDR2 is FQNEAQ (reference sequence). The CDR3 loop reads CASRADTSGNSIYF. CDR3 coding DNA: TGTGCCAGCAGGGCGGATACCTCTGGAAACAGCATATATTTT.